The clone carrying this T cell receptor beta chain was detected only a few times. The sample belongs to a study of blood T cell repertoires in COVID-19. Overall study: Sites across the United States, Italy and Spain contributed samples from acute and convalescent COVID-19. From T cells, B-cell-depleted T cells, or PBMCs came the material, which was cDNA or gDNA.

Per the original methods: For nucleated cells, counts were estimated from reference gene primer amplification. Assay: immunoSEQ multiplex PCR; the TCRdb copy retains only in-frame clones and omits some. V and J calls and clone size come straight from that table; D and trimming were deduced from the DNA. The repertoire holds 95,000 or so clones, over 75% seen once, with about a sixth in the top ten. Germline lookup yields CDR1 SEHNR and CDR2 FQNEAQ (reference sequence). This CDR3 contains 14 residues. Germline trimming cut 3 bases from V and 7 bases from J; bases unmatched to any gene: 7. The receptor was derived from a human donor in a cohort sampled during active COVID-19. What was sequenced was peripheral blood. This chain connects TRBV7-9 to TRBJ1-2; TRBD1 aligns across 8 bases. Here the CDR3 reads CASSFGQGKSGYTF. The CDR3 DNA reads TGTGCCAGCAGCTTTGGACAGGGCAAGAGTGGCTACACCTTC.